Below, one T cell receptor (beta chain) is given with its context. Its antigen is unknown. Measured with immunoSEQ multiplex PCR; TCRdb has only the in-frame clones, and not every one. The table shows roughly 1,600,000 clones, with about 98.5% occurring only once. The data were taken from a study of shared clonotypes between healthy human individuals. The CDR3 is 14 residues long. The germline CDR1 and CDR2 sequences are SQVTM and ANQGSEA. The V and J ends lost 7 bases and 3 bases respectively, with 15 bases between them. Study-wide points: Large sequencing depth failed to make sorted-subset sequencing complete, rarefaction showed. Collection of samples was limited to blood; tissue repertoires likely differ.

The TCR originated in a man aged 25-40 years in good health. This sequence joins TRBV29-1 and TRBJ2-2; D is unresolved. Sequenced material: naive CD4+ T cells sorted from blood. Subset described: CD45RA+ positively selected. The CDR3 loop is CSAGGPFYTGELFF. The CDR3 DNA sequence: TGCAGCGCTGGTGGTCCCTTCTACACCGGGGAGCTGTTTTTT.